The following is a T cell receptor beta chain sequence with its context. Its target antigen remains unknown. No base quality values were provided; no much bigger clone lies one nucleotide off. This sample is part of a study of immune cell composition in non-small cell lung cancer (dated by TCRdb to about 2017). Study-level background: To assign histologic subtype, which was mostly lung adenocarcinoma or squamous cell carcinoma, H&E was combined with p63, CK5, Napsin A and TTF-1 immunohistochemistry. TCR-beta sequencing from Adaptive Biotechnologies was done on 34 paired sets of NSCLC tumour and non-adjacent lung specimens and on roughly 24 tumour-only specimens. Supplementary cohort #1 consisted of 10 lung adenocarcinoma cases with paired tumour/lung TCR-beta sequencing and with TIL populations generated to assess tumour reactivity. Several tumour specimens that had TCR-beta data belonged to rare histological subtypes and were left out of the subtype comparisons. Here is what the overall study found, with its caveats: No significant correlation was found between tumour TCR-beta clonality and smoking pack-years. Across about 10 adenocarcinoma cases, TIL tumour reactivity correlated strongly with maximal tumour-associated clone frequency but not with overall clonality. Nearly half of NSCLC cases had tumour-associated clones >0.5%, found in about a third of adenocarcinomas compared with under 80% of squamous carcinomas. Compared with lung adenocarcinoma tumours, lung squamous cell carcinoma showed significantly higher Top 10 clone scores and productive clonality. The reactivity cohort contained only around ten cases, and the tumour-reactive clones were not shown to have sequences in common with the dominant in vivo tumour-associated clones.

The CDR3 contains 12 residues, cysteine and phenylalanine counted. Of the read, only the CDR3 DNA is kept; its 36 bases are in frame from base 1. Based on the germline V gene (reference sequence), the CDR1 and CDR2 sequences are MNHNY and SVGAGI. Relative to germline, V is 2 bases shorter and J is 5 bases shorter, with 6 bases between their ends. A two-step multiplex PCR amplified TCR-beta CDR3 regions from genomic DNA, and the second step of the PCR added Illumina-compatible adaptors. TCR-beta immunosequencing was carried out on an Illumina platform through the commercial immunoSEQ service. Processing in the source paper ran as follows. Repertoires were described by productive clonality and by Top 10 Clones, which is the percentage of T-cell templates coming from the ten most frequent sequences. Productive clonality ranged from 0 to 1, with 1 indicating a monoclonal population. Using log10 scatter plots, tumour-associated clones were identified as sequences that made up at least 0.1% of tumour T-cell templates yet were absent from the matched non-adjacent lung. Student's t-tests were used for two-group comparisons, ANOVA for comparisons across stages, and linear regression for relationships, with analyses done in GraphPad Prism7 and R. TCRdb took over this immuneACCESS table, retaining in-frame rearrangements with V and J assigned. Such tables are incomplete; in checked studies, under half of the missing clones stem from an unresolved V gene, and the remainder is unexplained. V and J calls plus clone size are reproduced from that table; the DNA served to infer D and trimming. Counted in this sample were 13,000 to 15,000 clones; around 63% of them appeared once. The biggest ten clones account for less than 8% of the sample.

Genomic DNA was extracted with the QIAamp DNA kit from frozen aliquots of unsorted single-cell suspensions. Tumour samples were surgically resected non-small cell lung cancer tissue. Tissues were received within 2 hours of resection and were immediately processed into single-cell suspensions. Tissue was broken up mechanically, digested enzymatically with DNase I, collagenase I and hyaluronidase for 25 to 35 minutes at 37 degrees C, and then filtered and RBC-lysed. Recombination joined TRBV6-6 with TRBJ1-2, with the D segment identity uncertain. The source is a human donor with non-small cell lung cancer. The source material was lung tumor tissue. The DNA sequence is given as TGTGCCAGCAGTTACCGTCTTTATGGCTACACCTTC. This encodes CASSYRLYGYTF.